This T cell receptor beta chain came from a study of T-cell memory formation after mild COVID-19. Per germline, CDR1 KGHDR and CDR2 SFDVKD. This CDR3 has 10 amino acids. V was shortened by 7 bases and J by 3 bases, with 3 bases between the two germline ends. Sample barcodes and UMIs were carried by the TCR alpha and TCR beta cDNA libraries that 5'RACE generated with constant-segment primers. TCRdb analysed the 5' RACE reads with MiXCR anew, one entry per CDR3 protein. This table has around 50,000 distinct CDR3 sequences, 10% to 15% appearing once. Remarks on this clonotype: Its antigen is unknown.

Broader study findings: Within pre-infection memory, some responding clones were found, suggesting cross-reactive memory joined. The second-wave clones peaking on day 37 were not confirmed as SARS-CoV-2-specific. Mainly in CM and EM were contracting CD4+ clones; CD8+ were in EMRA.

The V and J genes are TRBV24-1 and TRBJ2-7, with D unclear. The sample comprised PBMCs or a T cell subset sorted from them (not recorded which). The receptor was derived from a young man who had mild COVID-19 (a few samples of this study predate the infection). Cell type and time point are not known. The CDR3 spells CATRDYEQYV. In DNA form, the CDR3 reads TGTGCCACCAGGGACTACGAGCAGTACGTC.